This record looks at one T cell receptor (beta chain) sequence and its context. According to the study, TCR beta libraries were built with iRepertoire HTBI primers and CDR3-region Arm-PCR. TCRdb re-analysed the multiplex PCR reads in MiXCR, keeping a single row per CDR3 protein. The data contain hundreds of thousands of distinct CDR3 sequences, roughly 23% of them seen just once; the ten biggest clones take up approximately 14%. Germline lookup yields CDR1 MGHRA and CDR2 YSYEKL. V was clipped by 6 bases and J by 6 bases; unmatched bases: 11. The CDR3 has 16 residues. The data belong to a study of regulatory T cells in long-lasting Graves disease. The time point denotes: persistent/refractory GD, antithyroid drugs over 5 years with positive TRAb. Isolated PBMC RNA provided the starting material for the TCR library.

V and J are TRBV4-1 and TRBJ1-5; 10 nucleotides agree with TRBD1. The sequence came from a female donor with Graves disease. Sample: peripheral blood mononuclear cells (PBMCs), taken when the disease was refractory, from a patient treated with antithyroid drugs. The CDR3, as DNA: TGCGCCAGCAGAGAAAAGGGGACAGGGGACGGTCAGCCCCAGCATTTT. As protein: CASREKGTGDGQPQHF.